Listed below are T cell receptor beta chains from one sample, sequenced in a study of tumor-infiltrating lymphocytes in primary liver carcinoma. TCRdb independently ran MiXCR on the multiplex PCR reads; one entry per CDR3 protein. Among about 120,000 distinct CDR3 sequences listed, 55% to 70% were seen once. The sample was tumor-adjacent normal liver tissue. Every receptor here comes from a woman aged 55-70 years with primary liver carcinoma and hepatitis B virus infection. Both conserved end residues are part of each CDR3. A D gene is named only where the DNA matches it firmly. The size entry is marked missing in some rows and otherwise reads once, few, many or a size class.

j_call clone_size v_call d_call cdr3_aa cdr3_nt
TRBJ2-7 few TRBV11-2 TRBD2 CASSGRTSGSGEQYF TGTGCCAGCAGCGGAAGGACTAGCGGGAGTGGTGAGCAGTACTTC
TRBJ2-2 . TRBV28 . CASRERTGYTGELFF TGTGCCAGCAGGGAAAGAACAGGATACACCGGGGAGCTGTTTTTT
TRBJ1-2 many TRBV11-1 TRBD1 CASSPGQGQSYGYTF TGTGCCAGCAGCCCGGGACAGGGTCAGAGCTATGGCTACACCTTC
TRBJ2-5 many TRBV5-1 TRBD2 CASSLGLAGVVETQYF TGCGCCAGCAGCTTGGGACTAGCGGGAGTGGTGGAGACCCAGTACTTC
TRBJ1-5 . TRBV19 . CASSLTVVQPQHF TGTGCCAGTAGCTTGACAGTGGTTCAGCCCCAGCATTTT
TRBJ1-1 . TRBV6-1 TRBD1 CASSVDRGYTEAFF TGTGCCAGCAGTGTTGACAGGGGGTACACTGAAGCTTTCTTT
TRBJ2-1 . TRBV4-1 . CASSQGAGGGSYSEQFF TGCGCCAGTAGCCAAGGGGCTGGGGGAGGTTCCTACAGTGAGCAGTTCTTC
TRBJ2-1 . TRBV4-2 . CVSSQELARVDEQFF TGTGTCAGCAGCCAAGAGCTAGCGCGCGTGGATGAGCAGTTCTTC
TRBJ2-1 . TRBV12-3/TRBV12-4 . CASSLRAEYSEQFF TGTGCCAGCAGTCTGCGAGCGGAATACAGTGAGCAGTTCTTC
TRBJ1-1 . TRBV11-2 . CASSPETRRCTEAFF TGTGCGAGCAGCCCAGAGACCCGTAGATGCACTGAAGCTTTCTTT
TRBJ1-1 . TRBV6-2/TRBV6-3 TRBD1 CAGSYWTGEALF TGTGCCGGCAGTTACTGGACAGGTGAAGCTCTCTTT
TRBJ1-1 . TRBV12-3/TRBV12-4 . CATRTPDIEAFF TGTGCCACCAGGACACCAGACATTGAAGCTTTCTTT
TRBJ1-2 . TRBV14 . CASRQDSGRANYGYTF TGTGCCAGCCGCCAAGATTCAGGCAGGGCGAACTATGGCTACACCTTC
TRBJ2-7 once TRBV6-6 . CTSSSPGTPGGWHYF TGTACCAGCAGTTCCCCCGGGACACCGGGGGGATGGCATTACTTC
TRBJ2-2 . TRBV11-1 TRBD1 CASSWTGSLNTWKLFF TGTGCCAGCAGCTGGACAGGGTCCCTTAACACCTGGAAGCTGTTTTTT
TRBJ2-7 . TRBV10-3 TRBD2 CTISTKLGLAGNEQYF TGTACCATCAGTACCAAACTGGGACTAGCGGGAAACGAGCAGTACTTC
TRBJ1-1 . TRBV19 TRBD1 CASMSRQGLLTEAFF TGTGCCAGTATGTCCCGACAGGGGTTGTTGACTGAAGCTTTCTTT
TRBJ2-7 many TRBV29-1 . CSVETDFSYEQYF TGCAGCGTTGAAACAGATTTCTCCTACGAGCAGTACTTC
TRBJ2-7 . TRBV11-3 . CANSSTGSAYEQYF TGCGCCAACAGCTCGACAGGATCTGCCTATGAGCAGTACTTC
TRBJ2-7 . TRBV14 . CASSQDLNSPRQCF TGTGCCAGCAGCCAAGATTTGAACAGCCCTCGGCAGTGCTTC
TRBJ1-3 . TRBV6-1 . CASCEQGLRDSIYF TGTGCCAGCTGTGAACAGGGTTTGCGTGACTCCATATATTTT
TRBJ2-1 . TRBV6-5 TRBD2 CASSISGGIRHNEQFF TGTGCCAGCAGCATTAGCGGGGGTATCCGGCACAATGAGCAGTTCTTC
TRBJ2-7 . TRBV28 . CASSLGTEDYEQYF TGTGCCAGCAGTCTCGGGACGGAAGACTACGAGCAGTACTTC
TRBJ2-7 . TRBV11-2 TRBD2 CASSLEREGLAVQYF TGTGCCAGCAGCTTAGAGAGGGAGGGACTAGCGGTGCAGTACTTC
TRBJ2-4 . TRBV11-2 TRBD2 CASSTGRILSGRDIQYF TGTGCCAGCAGCACCGGCAGGATACTAAGCGGGAGGGACATTCAGTACTTC
TRBJ2-1 . TRBV28 TRBD2 CASSELAGGGGGQFF TGTGCCAGCAGTGAGCTAGCGGGAGGGGGTGGTGGGCAGTTCTTC
TRBJ1-5 . TRBV4-2 TRBD1 CTSSQDGQGSEPQHF TGTACCAGCAGCCAAGATGGACAGGGGAGTGAGCCCCAGCATTTT
TRBJ2-1 . TRBV29-1 TRBD1 CSVDADRGFYKEQFF TGCAGCGTTGACGCGGACAGGGGCTTCTACAAAGAGCAGTTCTTC
TRBJ2-1 once TRBV29-1 . CSVAQDEHNEHFF TGTAGCGTTGCCCAGGACGAACACAATGAGCATTTCTTC
TRBJ2-1 . TRBV10-3 . CAITPNGDVNEQFF TGTGCCATCACCCCTAACGGGGACGTCAATGAGCAGTTCTTC
TRBJ2-2 . TRBV12-3/TRBV12-4 . CACSSPPDYNTGELFF TGTGCCTGCAGTTCCCCCCCTGACTACAACACCGGGGAGCTGTTTTTT
TRBJ2-2 . TRBV6-5 TRBD2 CASRPTSGGDTGKLFF TGTGCCAGCAGGCCGACTAGCGGGGGGGACACCGGGAAGCTGTTTTTT
TRBJ1-1 . TRBV6-6 . CASITAEMNAEAFF TGTGCCAGCATTACCGCAGAGATGAACGCTGAAGCTTTCTTT
TRBJ1-5 . TRBV4-2 . CVSSQDAPGSNQPQHF TGTGTCAGCAGCCAAGATGCACCTGGAAGCAATCAGCCACAGCATTTT
TRBJ2-2 . TRBV4-2 TRBD2 CASSQGTSDTVELFF TGTGCCAGCAGCCAAGGGACTAGCGACACCGTTGAGCTGTTTTTT
TRBJ2-7 few TRBV28 . CVSSTGTSLYEQYF TGTGTCAGCAGTACCGGGACAAGTTTGTACGAGCAGTACTTC
TRBJ2-7 many TRBV5-1 . CASSNLAVSSYEQYF TGCGCCAGCAGCAACCTAGCAGTCAGCTCCTACGAGCAGTACTTC
TRBJ2-5 . TRBV24-1 TRBD2 CATSGGLPQETQYF TGTGCCACCAGTGGGGGACTACCTCAAGAGACCCAGTACTTC
TRBJ1-2 . TRBV11-2 . CTSSLEPTNYGYTF TGTACCAGTAGTTTAGAGCCTACTAACTATGGCTACACCTTC
TRBJ2-3 many TRBV5-1 TRBD2 CASSLAPPSTSGSEDTQYF TGCGCCAGCAGCTTGGCCCCCCCCTCGACTAGCGGGTCAGAAGATACGCAGTATTTT
TRBJ2-7 few TRBV5-1 TRBD2 CASSKREGGEQYF TGCGCCAGCAGCAAAAGGGAGGGCGGCGAGCAGTACTTC
TRBJ1-1 . TRBV28 TRBD1 CASRTGGVFPAFF TGTGCCAGCAGGACAGGGGGCGTTTTTCCCGCTTTCTTT
TRBJ1-1 once TRBV12-3/TRBV12-4 . CASRMQEQTEAFF TGTGCCAGCAGGATGCAGGAACAAACTGAAGCTTTCTTT
TRBJ2-1 . TRBV14 . CASSQGEQPSYNEQLF TGTGCCAGCAGCCAGGGGGAACAACCTTCCTACAATGAGCAGCTCTTC
TRBJ2-1 . TRBV7-9 TRBD2 CASRLALEASGRAGNEQFF TGTGCCAGCAGATTAGCGCTGGAGGCTAGCGGGAGGGCCGGGAATGAGCAGTTCTTC
TRBJ2-3 . TRBV12-3/TRBV12-4 . CVSSSQDHIDMQYF TGTGTCAGCAGCTCTCAGGACCACATAGATATGCAGTATTTT
TRBJ2-2 . TRBV11-2 . CASSPGVRELFF TGTGCAAGTAGCCCCGGGGTCAGGGAGCTGTTTTTT
TRBJ2-3 many TRBV28 . CASSGVRRSSQSGTQYF TGTGCCAGCAGTGGCGTAAGGAGGTCCTCGCAGAGTGGTACGCAGTATTTT
TRBJ2-5 . TRBV7-8 . CASSSNSMRQETQYF TGTGCCAGCAGCTCAAACAGTATGCGTCAAGAGACCCAGTACTTC
TRBJ2-3 many TRBV5-4 . CASSLGVGLNTQYF TGTGCCAGCAGCTTAGGGGTTGGTTTGAATACGCAGTATTTT
TRBJ2-4 . TRBV11-2 . CASSWGVNTLYF TGTGCCAGCAGCTGGGGCGTGAACACTCTGTACTTC
TRBJ2-1 . TRBV29-1 TRBD1 CSVVRDSDKEQFF TGCAGCGTTGTAAGGGACAGTGACAAAGAGCAGTTCTTC
TRBJ2-5 . TRBV29-1 . CSVASGSQETQYF .
TRBJ2-3 . TRBV7-2 . CASKVQRSTDTQYF TGTGCCAGCAAAGTGCAGCGAAGCACAGATACGCAGTATTTT